The rows below give T cell receptor beta chains drawn from one sample of a study of shared clonotypes between healthy human individuals. Sequenced by immunoSEQ multiplex PCR; TCRdb stores in-frame clones only, minus some. Here the sample spans about 1.5 million clones, under 99% being singletons. The sequencing input was naive CD4+ T cells sorted from blood. The receptors originated from a man aged 30-40 years in good health. CDR3s include the opening cysteine and the closing phenylalanine or tryptophan. The D gene is left open where the match is weak. Only part of the rows carry a size: once, few, many, or a class if the clone is expanded.

CDR3 length	V gene	clone size	J gene	D gene	CDR3 DNA	CDR3 protein
16	TRBV2	NA	TRBJ2-1	TRBD1	TGTGCCAGCAGTGAAGAGCAGGGGGAGATCTACAATGAGCAGTTCTTC	CASSEEQGEIYNEQFF
11	TRBV19	NA	TRBJ1-1	NA	TGTGCCAGTAAGTCGGCTGGTGAAGCTTTCTTT	CASKSAGEAFF
12	TRBV5-5	once	TRBJ2-7	NA	TGTGCCAGCAGCGTGGGAGCCTACGAGCAGTACTTC	CASSVGAYEQYF
14	TRBV5-1	NA	TRBJ1-1	NA	TGCGCCAGCAGCCTAGGGACGGGGAACACTGAAGCTTTCTTT	CASSLGTGNTEAFF
15	TRBV18	NA	TRBJ2-3	TRBD2	TGTGCCAGCTCGCGGGACTACGGAGGCACAGATACGCAGTATTTT	CASSRDYGGTDTQYF
13	TRBV5-4	NA	TRBJ1-2	TRBD1	TGTGCCAGCAGCTTGGGACAGGGCAGTGGCTACACCTTC	CASSLGQGSGYTF
16	TRBV5-5	NA	TRBJ2-1	TRBD2	TGTGCCAGCAGCTTACCGGGACTAGCGGTCTACAATGAGCAGTTCTTC	CASSLPGLAVYNEQFF
15	TRBV28	NA	TRBJ2-1	TRBD2	TGTGCCAGCGGGGGGACTGGCGGGAGTATCAATGAGCAGTTCTTC	CASGGTGGSINEQFF
17	TRBV19	NA	TRBJ1-5	TRBD1	TGTGCCAGTAGAAGATGGGTCGGACAGGGACTTGGTCAGCCCCAGCATTTT	CASRRWVGQGLGQPQHF
9	TRBV27	NA	TRBJ2-3	NA	TGTGCCTCAACAGATACGCAGTATTTT	CASTDTQYF
17	TRBV5-6	NA	TRBJ2-6	NA	TGTGCCAGCAGCTACTATCGACAGGCCTCTGGGGCCAACGTCCTGACTTTC	CASSYYRQASGANVLTF
13	TRBV10-3	NA	TRBJ1-2	NA	TGTGCCATCAGCCCGGGGTCTCACTATGGCTACACCTTC	CAISPGSHYGYTF
17	TRBV14	NA	TRBJ2-3	NA	TGTGCCAGCAGCCAAGAAAGAACGGTTACCACCACAGATACGCAGTATTTT	CASSQERTVTTTDTQYF
16	TRBV28	NA	TRBJ2-1	NA	TGTGCCAGCAGTTTAGGTCGTTTAAGCTCCTACAATGAGCAGTTCTTC	CASSLGRLSSYNEQFF
13	TRBV6-5	NA	TRBJ1-1	NA	TGTGCCAGCAGCCCCCCCCACTTCACTGAAGCTTTCTTT	CASSPPHFTEAFF
14	TRBV10-3	NA	TRBJ1-1	TRBD1	TGTGCCATCACCCGAGACAGGGTGAACACTGAAGCTTTCTTT	CAITRDRVNTEAFF
15	TRBV18	NA	TRBJ2-5	NA	TGTGCCAGCTCACCACCGTTGGGGGGTCAAGAGACCCAGTACTTC	CASSPPLGGQETQYF